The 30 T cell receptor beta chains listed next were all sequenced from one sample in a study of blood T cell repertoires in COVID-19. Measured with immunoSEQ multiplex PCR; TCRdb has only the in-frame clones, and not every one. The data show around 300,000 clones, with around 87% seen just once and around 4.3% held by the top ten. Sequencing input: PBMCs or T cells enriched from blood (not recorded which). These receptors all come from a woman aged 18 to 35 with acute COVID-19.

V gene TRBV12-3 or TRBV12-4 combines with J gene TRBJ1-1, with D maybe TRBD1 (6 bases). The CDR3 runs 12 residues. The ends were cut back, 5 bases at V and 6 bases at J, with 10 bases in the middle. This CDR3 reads CASSDRTPEAFF. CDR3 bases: TGTGCCAGCAGTGACAGGACCCCTGAAGCTTTCTTT.

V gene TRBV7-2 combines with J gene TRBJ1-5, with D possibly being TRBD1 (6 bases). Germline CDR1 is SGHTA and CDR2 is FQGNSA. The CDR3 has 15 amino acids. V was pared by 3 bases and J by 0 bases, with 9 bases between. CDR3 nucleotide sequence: TGTGCCAGCAGCTTGGGGGCGTATAGCAATCAGCCCCAGCATTTT. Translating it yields CASSLGAYSNQPQHF.

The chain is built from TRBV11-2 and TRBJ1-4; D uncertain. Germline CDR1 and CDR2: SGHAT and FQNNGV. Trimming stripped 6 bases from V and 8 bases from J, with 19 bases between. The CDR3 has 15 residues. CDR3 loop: CASSYLLGTTEKLFF. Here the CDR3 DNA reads TGTGCCAGCAGTTACCTTCTGGGCACAACGGAAAAACTGTTTTTT.

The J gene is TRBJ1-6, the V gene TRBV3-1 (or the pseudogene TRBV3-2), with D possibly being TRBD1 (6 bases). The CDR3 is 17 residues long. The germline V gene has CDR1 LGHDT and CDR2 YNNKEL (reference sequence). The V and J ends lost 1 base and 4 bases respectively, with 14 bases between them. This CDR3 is CASSQGDIFLYNSPLHF. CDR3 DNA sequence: TGTGCCAGCAGCCAAGGGGACATATTTTTATATAATTCACCCCTCCACTTT.

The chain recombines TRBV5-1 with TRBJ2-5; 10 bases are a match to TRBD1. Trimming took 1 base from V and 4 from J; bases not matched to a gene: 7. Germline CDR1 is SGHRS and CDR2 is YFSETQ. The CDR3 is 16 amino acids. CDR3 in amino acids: CASSLSRQGAGETQYF. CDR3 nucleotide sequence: TGCGCCAGCAGCTTGTCGCGACAGGGGGCCGGAGAGACCCAGTACTTC.

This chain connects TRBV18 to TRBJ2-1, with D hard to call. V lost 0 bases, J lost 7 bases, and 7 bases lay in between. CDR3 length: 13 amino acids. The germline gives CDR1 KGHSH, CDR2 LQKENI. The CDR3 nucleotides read TGTGCCAGCTCACCACCCGAGAAAAATGAGCAGTTCTTC. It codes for CASSPPEKNEQFF. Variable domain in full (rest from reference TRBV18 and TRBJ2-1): NAGVMQNPRHLVRRRGQEARLRCSPMKGHSHVYWYRQLPEEGLKFMVYLQKENIIDESGMPKERFSAEFPKEGPSILRIQQVVRGDSAAYFCASSPPEKNEQFFGPGTRLTVL.

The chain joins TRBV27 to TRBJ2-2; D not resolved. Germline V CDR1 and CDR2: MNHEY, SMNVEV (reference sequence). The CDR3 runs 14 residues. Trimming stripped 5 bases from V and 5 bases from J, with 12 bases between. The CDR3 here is CASSLYFPTGELFF. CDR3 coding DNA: TGTGCCAGCAGTCTCTACTTTCCGACCGGGGAGCTGTTTTTT.

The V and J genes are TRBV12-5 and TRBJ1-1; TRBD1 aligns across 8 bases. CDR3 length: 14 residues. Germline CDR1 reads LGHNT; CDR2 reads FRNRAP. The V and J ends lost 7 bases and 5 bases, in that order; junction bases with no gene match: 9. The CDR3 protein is CASAFSTGGTEAFF. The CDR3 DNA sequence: TGTGCTAGTGCTTTTTCAACAGGGGGGACTGAAGCTTTCTTT.

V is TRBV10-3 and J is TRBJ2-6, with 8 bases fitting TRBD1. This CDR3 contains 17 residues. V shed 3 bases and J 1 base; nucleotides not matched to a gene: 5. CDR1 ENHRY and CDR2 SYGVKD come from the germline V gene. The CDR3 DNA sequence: TGTGCCATCAGTGAAGGGACAGGCCGTTCTGGGGCCAACGTCCTGACTTTC. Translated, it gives CAISEGTGRSGANVLTF.

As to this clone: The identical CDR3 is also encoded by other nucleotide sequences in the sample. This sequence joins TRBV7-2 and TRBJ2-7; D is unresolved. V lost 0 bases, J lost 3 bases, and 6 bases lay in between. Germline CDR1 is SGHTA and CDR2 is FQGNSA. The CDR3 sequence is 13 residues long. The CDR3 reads CASSLAGGYEQYF. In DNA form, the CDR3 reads TGTGCCAGCAGCTTAGCCGGCGGCTACGAGCAGTACTTC.

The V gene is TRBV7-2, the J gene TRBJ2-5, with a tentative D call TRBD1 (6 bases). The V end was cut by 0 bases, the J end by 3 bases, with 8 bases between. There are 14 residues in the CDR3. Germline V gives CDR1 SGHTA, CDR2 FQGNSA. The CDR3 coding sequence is TGTGCCAGCAGCTTAGCAACAGGGAAAGAGACCCAGTACTTC. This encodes CASSLATGKETQYF. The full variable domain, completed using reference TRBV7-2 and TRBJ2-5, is GAGVSQSPSNKVTEKGKDVELRCDPISGHTALYWYRQSLGQGLEFLIYFQGNSAPDKSGLPSDRFSAERTGGSVSTLTIQRTQQEDSAVYLCASSLATGKETQYFGPGTRLLVL.

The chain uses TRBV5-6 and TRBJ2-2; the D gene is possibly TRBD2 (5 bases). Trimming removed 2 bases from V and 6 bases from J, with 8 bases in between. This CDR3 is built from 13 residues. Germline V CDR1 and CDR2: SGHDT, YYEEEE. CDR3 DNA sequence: TGTGCCAGCAGCTTAGGCGGGTCCGGGGAGCTGTTTTTT. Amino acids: CASSLGGSGELFF.

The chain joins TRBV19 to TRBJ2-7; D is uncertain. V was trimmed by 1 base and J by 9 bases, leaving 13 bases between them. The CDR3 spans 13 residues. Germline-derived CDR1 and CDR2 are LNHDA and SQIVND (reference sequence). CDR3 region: CASSIVGAPRQYF. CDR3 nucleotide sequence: TGTGCCAGTAGTATAGTCGGAGCACCGAGGCAGTACTTC.

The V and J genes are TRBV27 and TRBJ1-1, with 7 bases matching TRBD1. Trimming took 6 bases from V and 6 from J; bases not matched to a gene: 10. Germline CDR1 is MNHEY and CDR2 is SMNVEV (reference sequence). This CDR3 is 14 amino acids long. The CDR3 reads CASRLLQGGAEAFF. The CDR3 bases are TGTGCCAGCAGACTACTTCAGGGGGGCGCTGAAGCTTTCTTT.

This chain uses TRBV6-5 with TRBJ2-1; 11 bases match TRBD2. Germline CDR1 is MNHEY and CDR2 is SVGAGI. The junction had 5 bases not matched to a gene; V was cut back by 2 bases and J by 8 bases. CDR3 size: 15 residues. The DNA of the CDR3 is TGTGCCAGCAGTTACACTAGCGGGAGCGTAGATGAGCAGTTCTTC. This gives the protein CASSYTSGSVDEQFF.

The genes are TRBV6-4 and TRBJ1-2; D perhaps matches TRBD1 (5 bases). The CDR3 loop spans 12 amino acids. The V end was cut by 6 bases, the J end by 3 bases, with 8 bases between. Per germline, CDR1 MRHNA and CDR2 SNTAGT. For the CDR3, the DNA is TGTGCCAGCAGCGGGGGGGACTATGGCTACACCTTC. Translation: CASSGGDYGYTF.

CDR3 sequence (DNA): TGTGCCACCAGTGATACCGGGGGGGGCCCCTCTGGCTACGAGCAGTACTTC. Protein sequence: CATSDTGGGPSGYEQYF. This rearrangement joins TRBV24-1 to TRBJ2-7; 8 bases agree with TRBD2. CDR1 is KGHDR and CDR2 is SFDVKD in the germline V gene. The CDR3 length is 17 residues. The V gene end was trimmed by 3 bases and the J gene end by 3 bases; junction bases not matched to a gene: 12.

The CDR3 nucleotides read TGTGCCAGCAGGCCAAGTGGCGGAACTGAAGCTTTCTTT. Its protein product is CASRPSGGTEAFF. This sequence joins TRBV9 and TRBJ1-1; unclear D gene. This CDR3 has 13 residues. V lost 5 bases and J 5 bases, leaving 13 bases between the germline ends. Germline values: CDR1 SGDLS, CDR2 YYNGEE.

CDR3 coding DNA: TGTGCCAGCAGTCTCTCCCCGGGTTCTAATGAAAAACTGTTTTTT. This encodes CASSLSPGSNEKLFF. This sequence joins TRBV28 and TRBJ1-4; D uncertain. Germline CDR1 and CDR2: MDHEN and SYDVKM. V lost 5 bases and J lost 3, with 13 bases in between. The CDR3 is 15 residues long.

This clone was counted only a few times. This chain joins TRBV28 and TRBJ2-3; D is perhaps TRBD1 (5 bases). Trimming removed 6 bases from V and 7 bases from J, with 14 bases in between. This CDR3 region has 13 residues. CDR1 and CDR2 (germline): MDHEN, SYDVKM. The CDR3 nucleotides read TGTGCCAGCAGCCCTTCCAGGGTGCATACGCAGTATTTT. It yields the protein CASSPSRVHTQYF.

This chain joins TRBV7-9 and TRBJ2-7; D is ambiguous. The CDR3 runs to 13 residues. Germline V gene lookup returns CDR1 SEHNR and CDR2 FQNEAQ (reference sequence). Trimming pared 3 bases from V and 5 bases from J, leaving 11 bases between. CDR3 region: CASSFVRGNEQYF. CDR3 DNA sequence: TGTGCCAGCAGCTTTGTCAGAGGCAACGAGCAGTACTTC.

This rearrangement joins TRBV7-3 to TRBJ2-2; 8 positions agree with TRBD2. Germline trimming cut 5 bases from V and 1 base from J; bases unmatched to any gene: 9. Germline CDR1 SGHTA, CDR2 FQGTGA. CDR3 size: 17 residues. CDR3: CASSPLGAGGNTGELFF. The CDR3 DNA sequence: TGTGCCAGCAGCCCCCTCGGGGCGGGAGGGAACACCGGGGAGCTGTTTTTT.

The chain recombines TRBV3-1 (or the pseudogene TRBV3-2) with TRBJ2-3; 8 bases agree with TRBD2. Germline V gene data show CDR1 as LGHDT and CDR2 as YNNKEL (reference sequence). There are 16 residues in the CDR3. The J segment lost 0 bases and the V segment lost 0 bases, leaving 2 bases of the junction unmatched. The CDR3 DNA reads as TGTGCCAGCAGCCAAGATCCTAGCGGGAGCACAGATACGCAGTATTTT. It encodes CASSQDPSGSTDTQYF.

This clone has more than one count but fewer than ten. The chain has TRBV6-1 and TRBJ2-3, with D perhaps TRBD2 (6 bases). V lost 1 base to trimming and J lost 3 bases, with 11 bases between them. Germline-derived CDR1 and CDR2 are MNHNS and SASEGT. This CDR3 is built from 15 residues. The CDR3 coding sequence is TGTGCCAGCAGTGAAGTGGAGGGAGGAACAGATACGCAGTATTTT. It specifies CASSEVEGGTDTQYF.

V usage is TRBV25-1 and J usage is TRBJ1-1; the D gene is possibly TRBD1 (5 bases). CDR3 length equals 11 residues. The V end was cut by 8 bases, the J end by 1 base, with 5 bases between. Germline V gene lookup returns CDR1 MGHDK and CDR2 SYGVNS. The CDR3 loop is CASQGNTEAFF. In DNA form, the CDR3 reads TGTGCCAGCCAGGGGAACACTGAAGCTTTCTTT. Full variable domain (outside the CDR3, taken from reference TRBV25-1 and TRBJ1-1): EADIYQTPRYLVIGTGKKITLECSQTMGHDKMYWYQQDPGMELHLIHYSYGVNSTEKGDLSSESTVSRIRTEHFPLTLESARPSHTSQYLCASQGNTEAFFGQGTRLTVV.

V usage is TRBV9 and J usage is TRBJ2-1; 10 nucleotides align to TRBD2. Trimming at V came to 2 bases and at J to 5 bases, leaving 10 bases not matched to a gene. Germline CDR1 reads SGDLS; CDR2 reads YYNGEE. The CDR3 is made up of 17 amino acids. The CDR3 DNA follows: TGTGCCAGCAGCGTTTCTAGCGGGAGAGTCGAGAACAATGAGCAGTTCTTC. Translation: CASSVSSGRVENNEQFF.

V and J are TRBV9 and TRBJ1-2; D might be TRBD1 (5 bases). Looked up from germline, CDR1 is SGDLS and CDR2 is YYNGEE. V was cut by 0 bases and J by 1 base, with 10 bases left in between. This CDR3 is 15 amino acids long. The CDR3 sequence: CASSVGDRINYGYTF. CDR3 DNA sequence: TGTGCCAGCAGCGTAGGAGACAGAATTAACTATGGCTACACCTTC.

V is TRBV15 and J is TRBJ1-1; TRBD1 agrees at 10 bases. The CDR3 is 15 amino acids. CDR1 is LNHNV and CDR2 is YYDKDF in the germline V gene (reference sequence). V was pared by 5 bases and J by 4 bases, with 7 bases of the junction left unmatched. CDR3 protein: CATSADRGQSTEAFF. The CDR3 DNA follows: TGTGCCACCAGCGCTGACAGGGGGCAGAGCACTGAAGCTTTCTTT.

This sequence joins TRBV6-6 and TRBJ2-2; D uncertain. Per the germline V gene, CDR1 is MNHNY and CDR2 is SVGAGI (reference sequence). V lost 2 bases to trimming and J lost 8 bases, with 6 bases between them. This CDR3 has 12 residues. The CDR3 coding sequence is TGTGCCAGCAGTTACATTCAAGGGGAGCTGTTTTTT. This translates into CASSYIQGELFF.

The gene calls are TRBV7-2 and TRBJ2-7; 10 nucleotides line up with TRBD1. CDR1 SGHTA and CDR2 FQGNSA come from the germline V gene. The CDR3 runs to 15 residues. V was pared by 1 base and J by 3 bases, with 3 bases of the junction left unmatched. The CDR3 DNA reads TGTGCCAGCAGCTTAGTTGGACAGGGGGACTACGAGCAGTACTTC. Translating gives CASSLVGQGDYEQYF. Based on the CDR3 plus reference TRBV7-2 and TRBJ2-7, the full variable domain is GAGVSQSPSNKVTEKGKDVELRCDPISGHTALYWYRQSLGQGLEFLIYFQGNSAPDKSGLPSDRFSAERTGGSVSTLTIQRTQQEDSAVYLCASSLVGQGDYEQYFGPGTRLTVT.